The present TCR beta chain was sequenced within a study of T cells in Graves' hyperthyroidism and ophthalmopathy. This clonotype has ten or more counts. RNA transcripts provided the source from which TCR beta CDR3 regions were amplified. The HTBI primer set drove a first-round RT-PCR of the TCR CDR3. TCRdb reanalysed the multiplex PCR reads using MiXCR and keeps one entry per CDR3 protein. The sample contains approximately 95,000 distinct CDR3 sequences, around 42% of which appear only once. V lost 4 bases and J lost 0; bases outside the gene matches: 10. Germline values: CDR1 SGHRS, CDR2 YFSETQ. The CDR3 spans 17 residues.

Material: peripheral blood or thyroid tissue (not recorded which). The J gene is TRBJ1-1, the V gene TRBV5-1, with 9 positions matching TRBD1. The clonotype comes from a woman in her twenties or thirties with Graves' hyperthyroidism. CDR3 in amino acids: CASSRDRAINMNTEAFF. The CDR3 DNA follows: TGCGCCAGCAGCCGGGACAGGGCTATTAACATGAACACTGAAGCTTTCTTT.